The 3 T cell receptor beta chains listed next were all sequenced from one sample in a study of blood T cell repertoires in COVID-19 (dated by TCRdb to 2018 to 2021). Library prep was done by the immunoSEQ multiplex PCR assay. As stored in TCRdb, this immuneACCESS dataset retains in-frame rearrangements with V and J assigned. A fraction of the clones does not appear; measured against another copy, unresolved V genes explain less than half of the discrepancy, and the remainder lacks a known reason. The sample table shows some 70,000 clones, and about 90% are seen once. The ten top clones hold roughly 0.47% of the sample. Sample: peripheral blood. Receptor source: a man in his forties or fifties with COVID-19, enrolled during active disease.

The V call is TRBV5-4, the J call TRBJ1-4; 7 bases are shared with TRBD1. V lost 2 bases to trimming and J lost 4 bases; unmatched junction nucleotides: 2. From germline, CDR1 is SGHNT and CDR2 YYREEE (reference sequence). CDR3 length: 14 residues. The CDR3 protein is CASSLGTDNEKLFF. The CDR3 DNA follows: TGTGCCAGCAGCTTAGGGACAGATAATGAAAAACTGTTTTTT.

The chain has TRBV7-3 and TRBJ2-7, with TRBD1 identical over 11 bases. V dropped 5 bases and J dropped 2; count of bases not matched to a gene: 14. CDR3 length: 18 residues. Germline CDR1 SGHTA, CDR2 FQGTGA. The CDR3 nucleotides read TGTGCCAGCAGCCGAGGGACAGGGGGAATAGGTGGGCCCTACGAGCAGTACTTC. Translating gives CASSRGTGGIGGPYEQYF.

The CDR3 spells CASSALLAGVPDTQYF. The CDR3, as DNA: TGTGCCAGCAGCGCCCTACTAGCGGGAGTCCCAGATACGCAGTATTTT. The chain is built from TRBV9 and TRBJ2-3; TRBD2 matches at 11 bases. From germline, CDR1 is SGDLS and CDR2 YYNGEE. CDR3 length: 16 amino acids. The ends lost 3 bases at V and 4 bases at J; junction bases unmatched: 7.